Each of the 32 T cell receptor beta chains below was sequenced from the same sample in a study of a mutant IDH1 vaccine in newly diagnosed glioma (dated by TCRdb to the early 2020s). Library preparation was by the immunoSEQ multiplex PCR assay. Entries here come from immuneACCESS through TCRdb and include only in-frame sequences with V and J called. Some clones fail to appear in such tables; in the studies checked, an unresolved V gene covers under half of the shortfall, and the cause of the remainder is unknown. Counted in this sample were under 150,000 clones; approximately 87% of them appeared once. 0.55% to 0.7% of the sample is taken by the ten largest. No antigens are known for them. The time point label on this specimen signifies: week 11, during vaccination. Every vaccine dose consisted of 300 ug of a 20-mer mutant IDH1 peptide in Montanide, administered subcutaneously together with topical imiquimod.

Material: PBMCs, obtained from a glioma patient whose treatment included an IDH1 peptide vaccine. The source is a woman in her fifties or sixties with glioma.

This chain joins TRBV10-3 and TRBJ2-1; weak D call: TRBD2 (5 bases). Germline V CDR1 and CDR2: ENHRY, SYGVKD. The CDR3 is made up of 18 amino acids. Trimming took off 8 bases at V and 0 bases at J, with 23 bases between the two ends. CDR3 nucleotides: TGTGCCATCTCATCAGGCTTAGGCGGGCCCAGCTCCTACAATGAGCAGTTCTTC. Amino acid sequence: CAISSGLGGPSSYNEQFF.

The V gene is TRBV11-3, the J gene TRBJ2-3, with 8 nucleotides matching TRBD2. The CDR3 extends over 14 amino acids. V trimming: 2 bases; J trimming: 5 bases; junction bases outside the gene matches: 3. Germline CDR1 SGHNT, CDR2 YENEEA. The CDR3 loop reads CASSLSLAGDTQYF. The CDR3 bases are TGTGCCAGCAGCTTAAGTCTAGCGGGAGATACGCAGTATTTT.

The chain uses TRBV9 and TRBJ2-5; D might be TRBD2 (5 bases). Trimming took 2 bases from V and 5 from J, leaving 10 bases between them. CDR1 is SGDLS and CDR2 is YYNGEE in the germline V gene. The CDR3 has 13 amino acids. CDR3: CASSVATGETQYF. CDR3 nucleotides: TGTGCCAGCAGCGTTGCAACGGGGGAGACCCAGTACTTC.

The rearrangement uses TRBV27 and TRBJ1-3; no clear D. The germline gives CDR1 MNHEY, CDR2 SMNVEV (reference sequence). There are 15 residues in the CDR3. V was pared by 5 bases and J by 1 base, with 12 bases between. CDR3 sequence reads: CASSPRSGSGNTIYF. The CDR3 region has the DNA TGTGCCAGCAGTCCTCGCTCGGGATCTGGAAACACCATATATTTT.

The J gene is TRBJ2-5, the V gene TRBV6-1; D remains unclear. Germline CDR1 MNHNS, CDR2 SASEGT. The CDR3 spans 14 residues. Between the trimmed V and J ends, which lost 4 bases and 0 bases, there was a span of 9 bases. CDR3 nucleotide sequence: TGTGCCAGCAGTGTCGGCAGCTACCAAGAGACCCAGTACTTC. This gives the protein CASSVGSYQETQYF.

The chain uses TRBV2 and TRBJ2-7; D unclear. The CDR3 covers 13 residues. The germline V and J ends were trimmed by 8 bases and 2 bases, with 13 bases remaining between them. CDR1 is SNHLY, CDR2 FYNNEI, per germline. Here the CDR3 reads CASEAGLTYEQYF. The CDR3 nucleotides read TGTGCCAGCGAGGCAGGCCTGACCTACGAGCAGTACTTC.

The chain couples TRBV5-4 to TRBJ2-7; TRBD1 agrees at 8 bases. The germline V gene has CDR1 SGHNT and CDR2 YYREEE (reference sequence). J was trimmed by 0 bases and V by 4 bases; bases with no gene match: 3. The CDR3 extends over 14 amino acids. CDR3 protein: CASSEGQDSYEQYF. Written as DNA, the CDR3 is TGTGCCAGCAGCGAGGGACAGGACTCCTACGAGCAGTACTTC.

The chain couples TRBV30 to TRBJ2-1; 12 bases are a match to TRBD1. CDR1 is GTSNPN and CDR2 is SVGIG in the germline V gene (reference sequence). The V gene end was trimmed by 2 bases and the J gene end by 8 bases; junction bases not matched to a gene: 7. The CDR3 is made up of 15 amino acids. CDR3 loop: CAWSPGTGGFDEQFF. CDR3 coding DNA: TGTGCCTGGAGTCCCGGGACAGGGGGCTTCGATGAGCAGTTCTTC.

The chain combines TRBV29-1 with TRBJ2-2, with D perhaps TRBD1 (5 bases). This CDR3 spans 15 amino acids. Trimming shortened V by 3 bases and J by 2 bases, and 13 bases separated the two germline ends. Germline values: CDR1 SQVTM, CDR2 ANQGSEA. The CDR3 DNA reads as TGCAGCGTTGATATCGCAGGGTCCAACACCGGGGAGCTGTTTTTT. As protein: CSVDIAGSNTGELFF.

The chain recombines TRBV28 with TRBJ2-5, with 9 bases aligning to TRBD1. V shed 3 bases, J shed 6 bases, and the junction held 5 bases outside the gene matches. This CDR3 region has 14 residues. Germline V gene data show CDR1 as MDHEN and CDR2 as SYDVKM. The CDR3 bases are TGTGCCAGCAGTTTTGGGGACAGGGCGAAGACCCAGTACTTC. Amino acids: CASSFGDRAKTQYF.

The chain has TRBV18 and TRBJ2-2; TRBD1 or TRBD2 may be the D gene (5 bases each). Germline loops: CDR1 KGHSH, CDR2 LQKENI. The CDR3 runs 15 residues. The V and J ends lost 3 bases and 2 bases respectively, with 10 bases between them. CDR3 region: CASSPPGPNTGELFF. CDR3 nucleotides: TGTGCCAGCTCACCGCCGGGACCTAACACCGGGGAGCTGTTTTTT.

The chain links TRBV10-3 to TRBJ2-6; D possibly corresponds to TRBD1 (5 bases). Germline V gene lookup returns CDR1 ENHRY and CDR2 SYGVKD. The CDR3 covers 17 residues. The germline V and J ends were trimmed by 5 bases and 0 bases, with 14 bases remaining between them. CDR3 region: CAISSRQIRSGANVLTF. DNA for the CDR3: TGTGCCATCAGTTCTAGACAGATCCGCTCTGGGGCCAACGTCCTGACTTTC.

V usage is TRBV9 and J usage is TRBJ1-5; maybe TRBD1 (6 bases). This CDR3 is 14 amino acids long. V lost 3 bases and J lost 6, with 13 bases in between. Per germline, CDR1 SGDLS and CDR2 YYNGEE. CDR3 region: CASSGRGFRQPQHF. The CDR3, as DNA: TGTGCCAGCAGCGGTAGGGGGTTTCGTCAGCCCCAGCATTTT.

The chain couples TRBV7-9 to TRBJ1-2; D is undetermined. This CDR3 spans 12 amino acids. Germline loops: CDR1 SEHNR, CDR2 FQNEAQ (reference sequence). V dropped 1 base and J dropped 4 bases, with 4 bases sitting between them. The CDR3 coding sequence is TGTGCCAGCAGCTTAGAAATCTATGGCTACACCTTC. It codes for CASSLEIYGYTF.

The genes are TRBV6-5 and TRBJ1-1; TRBD1 matches 7 bases. Germline CDR1 MNHEY, CDR2 SVGAGI. The CDR3 has 15 residues. The trim removed 2 bases at V and 3 bases at J, leaving 6 bases unmatched. The CDR3 coding sequence is TGTGCCAGCAGTTACCACAGGGGTAGGTACACTGAAGCTTTCTTT. Encoded protein: CASSYHRGRYTEAFF.

This sequence joins TRBV28 and TRBJ1-5; no clear D. Germline V gene data show CDR1 as MDHEN and CDR2 as SYDVKM. With 8 bases removed from V and 0 bases from J, the gap between germline ends came to 14 bases. The CDR3 is made up of 15 amino acids. Here the CDR3 DNA reads TGTGCCAGCGCAACAAGTCACCATAGCAATCAGCCCCAGCATTTT. Its translation: CASATSHHSNQPQHF.

This chain joins TRBV30 and TRBJ2-5; 14 nucleotides line up with TRBD2. This CDR3 comprises 17 residues. Germline loops: CDR1 GTSNPN, CDR2 SVGIG (reference sequence). V shed 4 bases, J shed 0 bases, and the junction held 7 bases outside the gene matches. CDR3 DNA: TGTGCCTGGACGTCGGGACTAGCGGGAGTTTACCAAGAGACCCAGTACTTC. Its protein is CAWTSGLAGVYQETQYF.

J is TRBJ2-4 and V is TRBV15; the D gene could be TRBD1 or TRBD2 (5 bases each). Per germline, CDR1 LNHNV and CDR2 YYDKDF (reference sequence). Trimming took 3 bases from V and 8 from J, leaving 17 bases between them. This CDR3 has 15 residues. The CDR3 DNA sequence: TGTGCCACCAGCAGGGGTGGGGCGGGTACTGACATTCAGTACTTC. Its translation: CATSRGGAGTDIQYF.

V gene TRBV18 combines with J gene TRBJ1-4; D gene unclear. Per germline, CDR1 KGHSH and CDR2 LQKENI. Trimming removed 0 bases from V and 7 bases from J, with 18 bases in between. This CDR3 comprises 17 residues. CDR3 in amino acids: CASSPPKDRTYGEKLFF. DNA of the CDR3: TGTGCCAGCTCACCACCGAAGGACCGCACCTACGGTGAAAAACTGTTTTTT. Drawing the rest from reference TRBV18 and TRBJ1-4, the complete variable domain is NAGVMQNPRHLVRRRGQEARLRCSPMKGHSHVYWYRQLPEEGLKFMVYLQKENIIDESGMPKERFSAEFPKEGPSILRIQQVVRGDSAAYFCASSPPKDRTYGEKLFFGSGTQLSVL.

As concerns this clone: In the same sample, other DNA sequences code for this CDR3. The rearrangement joins TRBV19 to TRBJ2-7; TRBD1 aligns across 10 bases. Germline V gives CDR1 LNHDA, CDR2 SQIVND (reference sequence). The CDR3 runs 13 residues. V shed 8 bases and J 2 bases; nucleotides not matched to a gene: 3. Written as DNA, the CDR3 is TGTGCCAGTTCGGACAGGGGGGCCTACGAGCAGTACTTC. Its translation is CASSDRGAYEQYF.

The chain links TRBV6-5 to TRBJ2-3; D is tentatively TRBD1 or TRBD2 (5 bases each). The CDR3 extends over 16 amino acids. The V end lost 4 bases, the J end lost 2 bases, and 16 bases lay between the germline ends. Germline CDR1 and CDR2: MNHEY and SVGAGI. This chain's CDR3 is CASSWGSTDLTDTQYF. CDR3 DNA: TGTGCCAGCAGTTGGGGGTCCACCGATCTCACAGATACGCAGTATTTT.

The chain has TRBV27 and TRBJ2-7; unclear D gene. Germline lookup yields CDR1 MNHEY and CDR2 SMNVEV (reference sequence). V lost 6 bases to trimming and J lost 0 bases, with 21 bases between them. This CDR3 spans 17 amino acids. The CDR3 coding sequence is TGTGCCAGCAGCGGGCTTTCAGACCCTCCCTTCTCCTACGAGCAGTACTTC. As protein: CASSGLSDPPFSYEQYF.

The J gene is TRBJ2-3, the V gene TRBV6-1, with 11 bases that match TRBD1. The ends lost 1 base at V and 4 bases at J; junction bases unmatched: 1. The CDR3 extends over 15 amino acids. Germline V gives CDR1 MNHNS, CDR2 SASEGT. DNA of the CDR3: TGTGCCAGCAGTGAAGGGACAGGGGGCCCAGATACGCAGTATTTT. This sequence encodes CASSEGTGGPDTQYF.

This chain connects TRBV19 to TRBJ1-2; 7 bases are shared with TRBD1. Trimming cost V 9 bases and J 4 bases; bases outside gene matches: 5. This CDR3 is 12 amino acids long. Germline V CDR1 and CDR2: LNHDA, SQIVND (reference sequence). CDR3 sequence (DNA): TGTGCCAGCATGACAGGGACCTATGGCTACACCTTC. Its protein product is CASMTGTYGYTF.

The chain carries TRBV6-6 and TRBJ1-2; D unresolved. Trimming left V 2 bases short and J 7 bases short, with 14 bases between. Germline V gene sequence: CDR1 MNHNY, CDR2 SVGAGI (reference sequence). The CDR3 extends over 14 amino acids. The CDR3 DNA reads as TGTGCCAGCAGTTACGCTGGGATCGTGGGTGGCTACACCTTC. It specifies CASSYAGIVGGYTF.

The rearrangement uses TRBV7-2 and TRBJ2-1; D is unresolved. The CDR3 length is 14 residues. Trimming left V 4 bases short and J 0 bases short, with 7 bases between. Germline V lookup: CDR1 SGHTA, CDR2 FQGNSA. The CDR3 protein is CASSSSSSYNEQFF. The CDR3 DNA follows: TGTGCCAGCAGCTCCTCATCCTCCTACAATGAGCAGTTCTTC.

The chain is built from TRBV5-6 and TRBJ2-2; 11 bases match TRBD2. Germline loops: CDR1 SGHDT, CDR2 YYEEEE. Trimming at V came to 0 bases and at J to 2 bases, leaving 3 bases not matched to a gene. The CDR3 runs 17 residues. Here the CDR3 reads CASSLVAGGINTGELFF. The CDR3 nucleotides read TGTGCCAGCAGCTTGGTAGCGGGAGGGATTAACACCGGGGAGCTGTTTTTT.

The V and J genes are TRBV5-1 and TRBJ1-5; 7 bases agree with TRBD1. Germline V gene data show CDR1 as SGHRS and CDR2 as YFSETQ. This CDR3 spans 15 amino acids. Unmatched junction bases numbered 11, after V lost 4 bases and J lost 7 bases. The CDR3 here is CASSATGSRDQPQHF. The CDR3 region has the DNA TGCGCCAGCAGCGCGACAGGGTCTAGGGACCAGCCCCAGCATTTT.

The chain carries TRBV30 and TRBJ2-7, with D perhaps given as TRBD1 or TRBD2 (5 bases each). The germline V and J ends were trimmed by 2 bases and 6 bases, with 14 bases remaining between them. The CDR3 spans 13 residues. Germline CDR1 is GTSNPN and CDR2 is SVGIG (reference sequence). CDR3 coding DNA: TGTGCCTGGAGTTCACTCGGGGCCGGCGAGCAGTACTTC. Its protein is CAWSSLGAGEQYF.

The chain couples TRBV20-1 to TRBJ2-1; a weak D match, TRBD1 (6 bases). Germline V gives CDR1 DFQATT, CDR2 SNEGSKA (reference sequence). This CDR3 has 11 residues. V lost 4 bases, J lost 7 bases, and 8 bases lay in between. The CDR3 DNA sequence: TGCAGTGCTAACACAGGGAATGAGCAGTTCTTC. Encoded protein: CSANTGNEQFF.

The chain combines TRBV5-5 with TRBJ2-5; no clear D. This CDR3 is 14 amino acids long. Germline V CDR1 and CDR2: SGHKS, YYEKEE (reference sequence). V lost 4 bases to trimming and J lost 3 bases, with 13 bases between them. CDR3 sequence: CASSHPGREETQYF. CDR3 DNA sequence: TGTGCCAGCAGCCACCCCGGACGGGAAGAGACCCAGTACTTC.

The chain combines TRBV30 with TRBJ2-7; the match to TRBD2 covers 8 bases. V dropped 5 bases and J dropped 0; count of bases not matched to a gene: 9. The CDR3 has 15 amino acids. Germline V gene sequence: CDR1 GTSNPN, CDR2 SVGIG (reference sequence). The CDR3 bases are TGTGCCTGGGCCCTGTGGCGGGAGGACTCCTACGAGCAGTACTTC. This gives the protein CAWALWREDSYEQYF.